This TCR beta chain emerged from a study of T cell responses to AZD1222 COVID-19 vaccine. This clone was observed a handful of times. The germline gives CDR1 SGHDN, CDR2 FVKESK. The CDR3 sequence is 16 residues long. V shed 6 bases, J shed 0 bases, and the junction held 10 bases outside the gene matches. Only in-frame clones appear in the TCRdb table, and some are missing; sequencing was by immunoSEQ multiplex PCR. The profile shows about 94,000 clones, over 75% of them singletons. The starting material was peripheral blood, obtained on day 0 of AZD1222 vaccination. The chain carries TRBV14 and TRBJ1-1; 7 nucleotides align to TRBD1. This TCR was recovered from an adult in good health. CDR3 region: CASRRGTVLMNTEAFF. DNA of the CDR3: TGTGCCAGCAGACGTGGGACAGTGCTCATGAACACTGAAGCTTTCTTT.